The present T cell receptor (beta chain) was sequenced within a study of cytomegalovirus exposure and HLA in healthy donors. The PCR was carried out with 60 Vbeta primers and 13 Jbeta primers. Sequencing was performed with immunoSEQ multiplex PCR; in TCRdb, only in-frame clones are kept and a portion is missing. The sample lists about 140,000 clones; about 75% were seen once. Trimming took 6 bases from V and 4 from J, leaving 6 bases between them. This CDR3 is built from 11 residues. Per germline, CDR1 MNHEY and CDR2 SMNVEV (reference sequence). This receptor was obtained from a man aged 35 to 55 in good health and CMV-seronegative. The sequencing sample was made of PBMCs. V is TRBV27 and J is TRBJ1-1, with D unresolved. This CDR3 reads CASRRGTEAFF. Here the CDR3 DNA reads TGTGCCAGCAGACGGGGCACTGAAGCTTTCTTT.